This entry is about one T cell receptor (beta chain). Its antigen remains unidentified. Primers included in the PCR were 60 Vbeta and 13 Jbeta primers. Generated by immunoSEQ multiplex PCR, the TCRdb table keeps only in-frame clones and is missing some. The listing contains some 140,000 clones. This CDR3 contains 13 residues. V lost 5 bases to trimming and J lost 8 bases, with 12 bases between them. In germline, CDR1 is SGHAT, CDR2 FQNNGV. The sample belongs to a study of cytomegalovirus exposure and HLA in healthy donors. General study findings and limits: A later look showed TCR association rates differing by HLA locus, highest for DRB1 and lowest for HLA-C. According to the study, roughly 160 TCR beta chains were cytomegalovirus-associated. Confirmation in vitro established that three CMV-associated chains were specific for CMV antigens. Association of a missense DCLRE1C variant with TCR beta V- and J-gene trimming was reported in a later analysis.

The sequence derives from a woman between 40 and 55 years old in good health and CMV-seronegative. The sequenced sample was PBMCs. The V gene is TRBV11-2, the J gene TRBJ1-4; weak D call: TRBD1 (6 bases). The DNA of the CDR3 is TGTGCCAGCAGCGTCAGGGGAGGGGAAAAACTGTTTTTT. Translation: CASSVRGGEKLFF.